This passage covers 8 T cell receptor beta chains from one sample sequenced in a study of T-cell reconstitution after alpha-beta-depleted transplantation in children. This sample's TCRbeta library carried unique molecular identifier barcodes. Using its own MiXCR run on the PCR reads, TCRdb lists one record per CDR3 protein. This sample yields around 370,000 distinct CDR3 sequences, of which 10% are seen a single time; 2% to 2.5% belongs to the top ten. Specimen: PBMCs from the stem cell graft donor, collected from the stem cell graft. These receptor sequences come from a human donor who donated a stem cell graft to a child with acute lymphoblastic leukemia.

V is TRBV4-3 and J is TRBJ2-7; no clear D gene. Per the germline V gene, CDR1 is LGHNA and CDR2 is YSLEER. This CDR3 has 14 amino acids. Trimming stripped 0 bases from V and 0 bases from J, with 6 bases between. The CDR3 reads CASSQDRYSYEQYF. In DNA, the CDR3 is TGCGCCAGCAGCCAAGACAGGTACTCCTACGAGCAGTACTTC.

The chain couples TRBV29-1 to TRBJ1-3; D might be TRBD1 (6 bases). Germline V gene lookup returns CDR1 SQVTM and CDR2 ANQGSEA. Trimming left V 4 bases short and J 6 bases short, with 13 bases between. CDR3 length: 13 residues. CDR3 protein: CSVAGTTLNTIYF. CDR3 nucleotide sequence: TGCAGCGTTGCAGGGACAACTTTAAACACCATATATTTT.

CDR3 amino acids: CASIYGSAGGQFF. The DNA for the CDR3 is TGTGCCAGCATCTACGGGTCAGCGGGAGGGCAGTTCTTC. The chain has TRBV6-6 and TRBJ2-1; TRBD2 aligns across 9 bases. The trim removed 7 bases at V and 12 bases at J, leaving 10 bases unmatched. The CDR3 is made up of 13 amino acids. Germline CDR1 MNHNY, CDR2 SVGAGI (reference sequence).

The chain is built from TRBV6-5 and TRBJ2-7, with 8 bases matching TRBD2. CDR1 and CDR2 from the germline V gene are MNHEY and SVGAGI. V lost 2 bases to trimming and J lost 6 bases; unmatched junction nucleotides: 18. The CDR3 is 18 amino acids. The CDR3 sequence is CASSYTGGLERAVFEQYF. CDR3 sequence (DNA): TGTGCCAGCAGTTACACTGGGGGACTAGAGCGGGCCGTCTTCGAGCAGTACTTC.

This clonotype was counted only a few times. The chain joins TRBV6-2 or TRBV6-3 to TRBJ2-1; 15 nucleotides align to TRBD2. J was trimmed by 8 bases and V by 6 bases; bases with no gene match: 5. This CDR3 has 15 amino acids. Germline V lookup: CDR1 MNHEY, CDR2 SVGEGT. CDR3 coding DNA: TGTGCCAGCAGCCCCGGGACTAGCGGGAGGTATGAGCAGTTCTTC. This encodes CASSPGTSGRYEQFF.

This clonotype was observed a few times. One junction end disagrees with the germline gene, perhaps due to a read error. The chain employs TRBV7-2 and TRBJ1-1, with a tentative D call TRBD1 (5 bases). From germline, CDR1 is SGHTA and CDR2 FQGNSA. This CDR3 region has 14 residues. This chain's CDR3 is CASTLRGANTEAFF. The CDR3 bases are TGTGCCAGCACCTTAAGAGGGGCGAACACTGAAGCTTTCTTT.

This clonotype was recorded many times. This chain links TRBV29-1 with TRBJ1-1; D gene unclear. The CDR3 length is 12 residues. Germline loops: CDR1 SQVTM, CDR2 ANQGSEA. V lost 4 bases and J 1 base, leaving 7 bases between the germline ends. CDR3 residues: CSVGSANTEAFF. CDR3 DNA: TGCAGCGTTGGTTCAGCGAACACTGAAGCTTTCTTT.

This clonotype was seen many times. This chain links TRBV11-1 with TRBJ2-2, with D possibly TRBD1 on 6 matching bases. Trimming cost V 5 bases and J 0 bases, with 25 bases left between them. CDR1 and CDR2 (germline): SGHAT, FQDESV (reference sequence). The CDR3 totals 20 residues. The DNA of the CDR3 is TGTGCCAGCAGCCTTTTGCTCCACCTGACAGGAGTTGCGAACACCGGGGAGCTGTTTTTT. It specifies CASSLLLHLTGVANTGELFF.